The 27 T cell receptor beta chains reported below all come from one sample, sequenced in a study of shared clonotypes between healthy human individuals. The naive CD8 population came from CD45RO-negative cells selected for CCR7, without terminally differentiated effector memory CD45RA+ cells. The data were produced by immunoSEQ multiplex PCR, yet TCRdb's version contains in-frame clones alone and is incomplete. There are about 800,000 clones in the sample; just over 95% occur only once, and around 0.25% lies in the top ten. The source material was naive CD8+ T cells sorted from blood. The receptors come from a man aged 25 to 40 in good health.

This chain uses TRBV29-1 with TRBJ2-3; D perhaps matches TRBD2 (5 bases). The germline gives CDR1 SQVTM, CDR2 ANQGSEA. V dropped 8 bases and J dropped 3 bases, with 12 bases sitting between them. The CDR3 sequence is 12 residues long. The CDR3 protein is CSPRDQTDTQYF. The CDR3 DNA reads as TGCAGCCCGAGGGATCAAACAGATACGCAGTATTTT.

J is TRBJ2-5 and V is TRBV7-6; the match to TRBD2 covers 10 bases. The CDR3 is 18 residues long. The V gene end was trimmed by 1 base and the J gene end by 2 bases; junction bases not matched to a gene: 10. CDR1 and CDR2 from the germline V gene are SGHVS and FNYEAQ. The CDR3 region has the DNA TGTGCCAGCAGCTTAGGCGCTAGCGGGAGTGGAACACAAGAGACCCAGTACTTC. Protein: CASSLGASGSGTQETQYF.

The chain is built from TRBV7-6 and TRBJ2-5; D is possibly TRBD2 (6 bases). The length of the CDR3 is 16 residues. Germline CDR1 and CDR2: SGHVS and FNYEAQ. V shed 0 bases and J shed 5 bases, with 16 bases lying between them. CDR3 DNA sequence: TGTGCCAGCAGCTTAGCGGCTAGCGATGCGGCGGAGACCCAGTACTTC. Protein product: CASSLAASDAAETQYF.

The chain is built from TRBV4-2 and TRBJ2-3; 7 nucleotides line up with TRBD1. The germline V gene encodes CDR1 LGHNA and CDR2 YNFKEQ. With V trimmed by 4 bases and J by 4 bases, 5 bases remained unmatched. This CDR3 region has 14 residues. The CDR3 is CASSPRTGADTQYF. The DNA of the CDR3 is TGTGCCAGCAGCCCCCGGACAGGAGCAGATACGCAGTATTTT.

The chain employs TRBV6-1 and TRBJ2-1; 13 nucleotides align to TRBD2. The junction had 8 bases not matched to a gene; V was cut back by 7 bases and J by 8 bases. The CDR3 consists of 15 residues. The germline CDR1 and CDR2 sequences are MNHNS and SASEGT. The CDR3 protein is CASTLGLAGEYEQFF. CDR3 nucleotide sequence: TGTGCCAGCACCCTAGGACTAGCGGGAGAATATGAGCAGTTCTTC.

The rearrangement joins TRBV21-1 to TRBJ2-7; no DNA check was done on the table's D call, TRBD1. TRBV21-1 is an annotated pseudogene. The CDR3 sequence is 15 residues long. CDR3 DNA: TGTGCCAGTCCTAGGAATCCAGGGGGCTCTTACGAGCAGTACTTC. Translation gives CASPRNPGGSYEQYF.

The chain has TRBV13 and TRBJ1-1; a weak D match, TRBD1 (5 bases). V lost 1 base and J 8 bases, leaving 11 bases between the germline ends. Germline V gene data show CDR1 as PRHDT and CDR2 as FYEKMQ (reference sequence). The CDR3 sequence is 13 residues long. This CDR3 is CASSLEEGMEAFF. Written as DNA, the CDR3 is TGTGCCAGCAGCTTAGAGGAGGGGATGGAAGCTTTCTTT. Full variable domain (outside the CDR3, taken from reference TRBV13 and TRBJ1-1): AAGVIQSPRHLIKEKRETATLKCYPIPRHDTVYWYQQGPGQDPQFLISFYEKMQSDKGSIPDRFSAQQFSDYHSELNMSSLELGDSALYFCASSLEEGMEAFFGQGTRLTVV.

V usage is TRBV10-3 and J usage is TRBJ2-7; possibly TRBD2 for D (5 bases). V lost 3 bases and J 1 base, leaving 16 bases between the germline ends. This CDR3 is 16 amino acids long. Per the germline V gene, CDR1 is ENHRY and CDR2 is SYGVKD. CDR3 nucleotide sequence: TGTGCCATCAGTGATCTCCTTCCCCGGAGGTCCTACGAGCAGTACTTC. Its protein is CAISDLLPRRSYEQYF.

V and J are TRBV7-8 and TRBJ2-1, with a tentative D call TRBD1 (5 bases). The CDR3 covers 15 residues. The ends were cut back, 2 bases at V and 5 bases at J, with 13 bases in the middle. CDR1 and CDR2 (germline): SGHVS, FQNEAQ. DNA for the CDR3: TGTGCCAGCAGCTTACCGGCAGGGCGAAACAATGAGCAGTTCTTC. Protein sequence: CASSLPAGRNNEQFF.

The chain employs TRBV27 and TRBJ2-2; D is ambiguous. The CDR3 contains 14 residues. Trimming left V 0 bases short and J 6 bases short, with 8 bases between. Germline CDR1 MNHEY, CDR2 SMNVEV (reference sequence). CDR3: CASSLSVVSGELFF. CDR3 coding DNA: TGTGCCAGCAGTTTATCGGTGGTCTCCGGGGAGCTGTTTTTT.

The CDR3 coding sequence is TGTGCCATCAGTGGGTCCCGGGACAGGGTCGAGCAGTACTTC. This gives the protein CAISGSRDRVEQYF. The J gene is TRBJ2-7, the V gene TRBV10-3, with 9 nucleotides matching TRBD1. The CDR3 has 14 residues. Per the germline V gene, CDR1 is ENHRY and CDR2 is SYGVKD. J gave up 6 bases and V 4 bases, and 7 bases lay outside the gene matches.

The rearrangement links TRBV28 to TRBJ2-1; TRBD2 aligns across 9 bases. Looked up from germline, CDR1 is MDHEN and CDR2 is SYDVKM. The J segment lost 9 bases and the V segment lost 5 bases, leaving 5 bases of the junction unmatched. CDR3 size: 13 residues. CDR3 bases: TGTGCCAGCAGTGGCGGGAGGGCCTTTGAGCAGTTCTTC. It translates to CASSGGRAFEQFF.

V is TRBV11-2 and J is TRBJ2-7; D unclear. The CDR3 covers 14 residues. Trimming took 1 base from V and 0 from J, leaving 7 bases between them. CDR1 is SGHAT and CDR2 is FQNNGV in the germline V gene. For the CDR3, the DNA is TGTGCCAGCAGCTTAGCGCCAGTCTCCTACGAGCAGTACTTC. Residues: CASSLAPVSYEQYF.

For the CDR3, the DNA is TGCAGCGTTGAAGATCTCGCGGGAGGGCCCCCACCCGAGCAGTACTTC. It is translated as CSVEDLAGGPPPEQYF. The J gene is TRBJ2-7, the V gene TRBV29-1; 9 nucleotides line up with TRBD2. After removal of 0 bases from V and 6 bases from J, the junction contained 12 bases not matched to a gene. Per germline, CDR1 SQVTM and CDR2 ANQGSEA. The CDR3 runs 16 residues.

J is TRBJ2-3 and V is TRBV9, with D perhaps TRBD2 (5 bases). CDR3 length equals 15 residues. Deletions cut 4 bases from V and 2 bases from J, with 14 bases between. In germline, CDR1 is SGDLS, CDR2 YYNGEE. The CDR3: CASSSRGGYTDTQYF. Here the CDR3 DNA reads TGTGCCAGCAGCTCCCGCGGCGGGTACACAGATACGCAGTATTTT.

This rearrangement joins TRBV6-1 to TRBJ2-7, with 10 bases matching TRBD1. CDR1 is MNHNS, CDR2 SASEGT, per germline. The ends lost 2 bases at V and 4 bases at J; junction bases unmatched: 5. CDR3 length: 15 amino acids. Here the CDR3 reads CASSELGTGAYEQYF. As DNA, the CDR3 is TGTGCCAGCAGTGAATTGGGGACAGGGGCTTACGAGCAGTACTTC.

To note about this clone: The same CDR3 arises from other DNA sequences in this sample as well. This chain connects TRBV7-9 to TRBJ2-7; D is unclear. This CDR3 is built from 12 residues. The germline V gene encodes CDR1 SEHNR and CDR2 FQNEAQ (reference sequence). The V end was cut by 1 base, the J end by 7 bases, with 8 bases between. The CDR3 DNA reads TGTGCCAGCAGCTTAGGCAGTCGGGAGCAGTACTTC. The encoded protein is CASSLGSREQYF.

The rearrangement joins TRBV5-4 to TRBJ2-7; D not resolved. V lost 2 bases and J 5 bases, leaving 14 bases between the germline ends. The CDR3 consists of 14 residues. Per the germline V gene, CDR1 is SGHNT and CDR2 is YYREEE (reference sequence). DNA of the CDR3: TGTGCCAGCAGCTTCCACGGAAACGCTAACGAGCAGTACTTC. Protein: CASSFHGNANEQYF.

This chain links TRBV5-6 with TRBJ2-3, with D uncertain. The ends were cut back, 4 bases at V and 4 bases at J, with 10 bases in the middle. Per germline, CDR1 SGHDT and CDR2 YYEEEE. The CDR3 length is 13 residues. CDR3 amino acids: CASSNELPDTQYF. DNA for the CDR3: TGTGCCAGCAGCAACGAGTTGCCAGATACGCAGTATTTT.

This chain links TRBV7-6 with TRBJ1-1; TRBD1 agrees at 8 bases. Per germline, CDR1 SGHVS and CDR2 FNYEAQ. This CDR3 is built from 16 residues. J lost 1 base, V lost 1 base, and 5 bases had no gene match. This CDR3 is CASSLDPDRANTEAFF. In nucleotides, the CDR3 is TGTGCCAGCAGCTTAGACCCGGACAGGGCGAACACTGAAGCTTTCTTT.

The CDR3 DNA follows: TGTGCCAGCAGTTACAGAGACCCCGATACGCAGTATTTT. This codes for CASSYRDPDTQYF. The gene calls are TRBV27 and TRBJ2-3; D gene unclear. The germline CDR1 and CDR2 sequences are MNHEY and SMNVEV (reference sequence). Trimming took 4 bases from V and 6 from J, leaving 11 bases between them. This CDR3 is built from 13 residues.

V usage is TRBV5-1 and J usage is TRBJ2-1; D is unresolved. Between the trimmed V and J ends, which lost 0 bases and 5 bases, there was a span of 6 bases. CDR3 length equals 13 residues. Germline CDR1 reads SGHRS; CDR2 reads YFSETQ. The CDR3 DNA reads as TGCGCCAGCAGCTTGGATCTAGACAATGAGCAGTTCTTC. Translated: CASSLDLDNEQFF.

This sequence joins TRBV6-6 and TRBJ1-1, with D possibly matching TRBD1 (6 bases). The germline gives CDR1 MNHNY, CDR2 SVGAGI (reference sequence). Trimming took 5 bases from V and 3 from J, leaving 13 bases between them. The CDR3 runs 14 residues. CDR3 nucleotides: TGTGCCAGCAGTCTTCGGGGGCTGGACACTGAAGCTTTCTTT. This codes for CASSLRGLDTEAFF.

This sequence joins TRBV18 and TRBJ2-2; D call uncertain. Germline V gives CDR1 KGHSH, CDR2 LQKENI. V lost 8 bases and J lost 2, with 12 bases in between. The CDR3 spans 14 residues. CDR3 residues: CASPGSLNTGELFF. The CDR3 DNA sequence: TGTGCCAGCCCAGGCTCCCTAAACACCGGGGAGCTGTTTTTT.

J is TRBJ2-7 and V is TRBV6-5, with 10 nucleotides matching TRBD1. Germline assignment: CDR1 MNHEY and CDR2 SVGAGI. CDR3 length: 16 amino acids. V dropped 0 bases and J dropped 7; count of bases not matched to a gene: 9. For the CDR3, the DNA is TGTGCCAGCAGTTACTCAAGACAGGGGGCGCGGAAGGAGCAGTACTTC. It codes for CASSYSRQGARKEQYF.

CDR3 sequence (DNA): TGTGCCAGCAGCTTGGTGGTTTACGAGCAGTACTTC. Its translation: CASSLVVYEQYF. The rearrangement uses TRBV5-8 and TRBJ2-7; D gene unclear. The CDR3 loop spans 12 amino acids. The V end lost 0 bases, the J end lost 4 bases, and 5 bases lay between the germline ends. In germline, CDR1 is SGHTS, CDR2 YDEGEE.

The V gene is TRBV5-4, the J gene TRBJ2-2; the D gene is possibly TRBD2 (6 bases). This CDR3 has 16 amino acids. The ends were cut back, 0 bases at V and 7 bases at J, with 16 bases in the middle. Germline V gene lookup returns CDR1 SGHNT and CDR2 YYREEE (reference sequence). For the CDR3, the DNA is TGTGCCAGCAGCTTGGAGACTAGTAGGTCCGTCGGGGAGCTGTTTTTT. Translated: CASSLETSRSVGELFF.